This TCR beta chain stems from a study of Graves' ophthalmopathy and Graves' hyperthyroidism. From germline, CDR1 is MDHEN and CDR2 SYDVKM. Trimming removed 4 bases from V and 8 bases from J, with 14 bases in between. The CDR3 is 13 amino acids. Other autoimmune disease, uncontrolled infection, pregnancy and lactation led to exclusion. The sequenced template was RNA, covering the TCR beta CDR3 region. Amplification began with first-round RT-PCR using HTBI primers, then second-round multiplex PCR was performed. TCRdb reanalysed the multiplex PCR reads using MiXCR and keeps one entry per CDR3 protein. The sample includes hundreds of thousands of distinct CDR3 sequences, approximately 21% of them seen just once.

Sequencing used peripheral blood. This chain uses TRBV28 with TRBJ1-2; no reliable D call. The origin of this receptor is a woman younger than 30 with stable Graves' hyperthyroidism. The CDR3 sequence: CASSSSAVQGYTF. The CDR3 nucleotides are TGTGCCAGCAGTTCGTCGGCAGTCCAGGGCTACACCTTC.